What follows are 19 T cell receptor beta chains derived from one specimen sequenced in a study of T cells in women clearing cervical HPV infection. The table came from immunoSEQ multiplex PCR; TCRdb's copy has only in-frame clones and leaves some out. The table lists 36,000 or so clones. The sequencing sample was made of blood buffy coat. The origin of the receptors is a woman between 18 and 75 years old with a cervical HPV16 infection that either progressed to CIN3+ or cleared (not recorded which).

Concerning this clone itself: Read sequence stops 3 residues before the CDR3 end, and the germline J gene provides the missing end. The J gene is TRBJ2-3, the V gene TRBV18, with 13 bases fitting TRBD2. The germline CDR1 and CDR2 sequences are KGHSH and LQKENI. V was pared by 1 base and J by 5 bases, with 0 bases of the junction left unmatched. The CDR3 covers 15 residues. The sequenced part of the CDR3 DNA is TGTGCCAGCTCACCACGGACTAGCGGGGGAGATACG. Its translation is CASSPRTSGGDT. The full CDR3 reads CASSPRTSGGDTQYF.

Of note for this clone: The observed sequence ends 3 residues before the CDR3 terminus, with the missing tail filled in from the germline J gene. The gene calls are TRBV18 and TRBJ1-6; 10 positions match TRBD1. The CDR3 runs to 14 residues. CDR1 and CDR2 (germline): KGHSH, LQKENI. Incomplete CDR3 DNA: TGTGCCAGCTCACCACCGGACAGGGGGGGGCCC. Translated: CASSPPDRGGP. In full, the CDR3 reads CASSPPDRGGPLHF.

Details on this clone: Read data end 3 residues before the CDR3 end; the end is taken from the germline J gene. The chain couples TRBV7-3 to TRBJ2-2, with D tentatively TRBD2 (7 bases). This CDR3 contains 13 residues. V lost 11 bases to trimming and J lost 8 bases, with 18 bases between them. Germline values: CDR1 SGHTA, CDR2 FQGTGA. The chain's CDR3 is CAGSRGPGGELFF. The CDR3 DNA, read in part, is TGTGCCGGCTCGCGGGGGCCGGGGGGGGAG.

A remark on this clone: The CDR3 extends 3 residues past the end of the read, so its final part is completed from the germline J gene. This rearrangement joins TRBV12-3 or TRBV12-4 to TRBJ2-7; tentative D call: TRBD1 (5 bases). V lost 6 bases, J lost 1 base, and 13 bases lay in between. This CDR3 has 14 residues. CDR3 bases read: TGTGCCAGCAGGAAAGGGGCCTCATCCTACGAG. Translation gives CASRKGASSYE. The CDR3, in full, reads CASRKGASSYEQYF.

Concerning this clone itself: Sequence at one end of the junction differs from germline and may be a read error. The read halts 3 residues ahead of the CDR3 end, with the missing end drawn from the germline J gene. This sample includes further DNA sequences coding for the same CDR3. The chain links TRBV6-1 to TRBJ1-3; D may be TRBD1 (6 bases). Germline V lookup: CDR1 MNHNS, CDR2 SASEGT. This CDR3 is 15 amino acids long. Here the CDR3 reads CASSEYRAAGNTIYF. The covered CDR3 bases are TGTGCCAGCAGTGAGTACAGGGCTGCTGGAAACACG.

A note on this clone: The CDR3 is cut off 3 residues early in the read; its end comes from the germline J gene. The chain has TRBV3-1 (or the pseudogene TRBV3-2) and TRBJ1-2; D is ambiguous. This CDR3 region has 13 residues. V shed 0 bases and J shed 7 bases, with 9 bases lying between them. Germline loops: CDR1 LGHDT, CDR2 YNNKEL (reference sequence). The DNA read from the CDR3 is TGTGCCAGCAGCCAAGAGAGTCGGGGTGGC. It encodes CASSQESRGG. The CDR3 in its entirety is CASSQESRGGYTF.

CDR3 sequence: CASSPQSTGDEQFF. The DNA read from the CDR3 is TGTGCCAGCAGCCCCCAATCAACGGGGGATGAG. V gene TRBV11-1 combines with J gene TRBJ2-1; possibly TRBD2 for D (6 bases). The CDR3 extends 3 residues past the end of the read, so its final part is completed from the germline J gene. This CDR3 is 14 amino acids long. Germline CDR1 reads SGHAT; CDR2 reads FQDESV (reference sequence). With 5 bases removed from V and 8 bases from J, the gap between germline ends came to 16 bases.

Comment on this clone: Read sequence stops 3 residues before the CDR3 end, and the germline J gene provides the missing end. This sample also contains other DNA sequences that code for the same CDR3. V usage is TRBV18 and J usage is TRBJ2-1; 7 nucleotides align to TRBD1. The CDR3 has 17 amino acids. After removal of 6 bases from V and 1 base from J, the junction contained 12 bases not matched to a gene. In germline, CDR1 is KGHSH, CDR2 LQKENI. CDR3 DNA (partial): TGTGCCAGCTCCCCCCCCGGCAGGGGGATATCCTACAATGAG. It encodes CASSPPGRGISYNE. The whole CDR3 sequence reads CASSPPGRGISYNEQFF. The whole variable domain, remainder taken from reference TRBV18 and TRBJ2-1, is NAGVMQNPRHLVRRRGQEARLRCSPMKGHSHVYWYRQLPEEGLKFMVYLQKENIIDESGMPKERFSAEFPKEGPSILRIQQVVRGDSAAYFCASSPPGRGISYNEQFFGPGTRLTVL.

With regard to this clone: The read ends 3 residues early relative to the CDR3; the germline J gene fills the gap. This chain uses TRBV28 with TRBJ1-4; TRBD1 is a possible D gene (6 bases). Per germline, CDR1 MDHEN and CDR2 SYDVKM. Deletions cut 7 bases from V and 5 bases from J, with 17 bases between. The length of the CDR3 is 15 residues. CDR3 loop: CASTPSGGANEKLFF. The sequenced CDR3 bases are TGTGCCAGCACCCCCTCTGGGGGGGCAAATGAAAAA.

By frequency, this clone registers large. The sequenced CDR3 bases are TGTGCCAGCCGAGTCATCGGGGGGGAGACAGATACG. Protein: CASRVIGGETDT. The CDR3 in full is CASRVIGGETDTQYF. The rearrangement links TRBV6-2 or TRBV6-3 to TRBJ2-3; 8 positions agree with TRBD2. The read falls 3 residues short of the CDR3 end, and the missing part is taken from the germline J gene. The germline V gene has CDR1 MNHEY and CDR2 SVGEGT. The CDR3 consists of 15 residues. After removal of 8 bases from V and 3 bases from J, the junction contained 10 bases not matched to a gene.

To note about this clone: A read error may account for a junction end that differs from germline. The sequenced fragment ends 3 residues before the CDR3 boundary, so the rest is inferred from the germline J gene. This CDR3 is also generated by other DNA sequences in the sample. The chain employs TRBV19 and TRBJ1-3; weak D call: TRBD1 (5 bases). In germline, CDR1 is LNHDA, CDR2 SQIVND (reference sequence). The CDR3 length is 13 residues. The sequenced CDR3 bases are TGTGCCAGCGCAGACAGCTTTGGAAACACG. Translated: CASADSFGNT. The complete CDR3 reads CASADSFGNTIYF.

To note about this clone: Read coverage stops 3 residues before the CDR3 terminus; the germline J gene supplies the remainder. This chain links TRBV7-9 with TRBJ2-3; D is possibly TRBD1 (6 bases). The V gene's germline CDR1 is SEHNR and CDR2 FQNEAQ (reference sequence). V lost 0 bases, J lost 2 bases, and 6 bases lay in between. The CDR3 has 14 residues. The CDR3 DNA, read in part, is TGTGCCAGCAGCTTAGCGGGGGCCACAGATACG. This codes for CASSLAGATDT. The entire CDR3 protein reads CASSLAGATDTQYF.

A remark on this clone: Read data end 3 residues before the CDR3 end; the end is taken from the germline J gene. The J gene is TRBJ1-2, the V gene TRBV19, with a tentative D call TRBD1 (6 bases). This CDR3 has 15 amino acids. Per germline, CDR1 LNHDA and CDR2 SQIVND (reference sequence). CDR3 loop: CASRASGGRTDTYTF. The DNA read from the CDR3 is TGTGCCAGTCGAGCTAGCGGGGGTAGGACAGATACC.

On this clone: The sequence runs out 3 residues before the end of the CDR3; the remainder is reconstructed from the germline J gene. J is TRBJ2-5 and V is TRBV18; 15 nucleotides align to TRBD2. Germline values: CDR1 KGHSH, CDR2 LQKENI. J was trimmed by 2 bases and V by 3 bases; bases with no gene match: 4. This CDR3 is built from 17 residues. CDR3 sequence: CASSPGTSGGRQETQYF. CDR3 DNA, as far as it was read: TGTGCCAGCTCACCGGGGACTAGCGGGGGGAGACAAGAGACC.

Turning to this clone: The CDR3 end lies 3 residues beyond the end of the read and is filled in from the germline J gene. This chain uses TRBV2 with TRBJ2-1, with D unresolved. CDR1 and CDR2 (germline): SNHLY, FYNNEI. The ends were cut back, 1 base at V and 8 bases at J, with 9 bases in the middle. This CDR3 has 13 residues. CDR3 DNA, as far as it was read: TGTGCCAGCAGTGAAGGACCAGGCGATGAG. Amino acids: CASSEGPGDE. In full, the CDR3 is CASSEGPGDEQFF.

Remarks on this clone: Read sequence stops 3 residues before the CDR3 end, and the germline J gene provides the missing end. This chain links TRBV2 with TRBJ1-2; no definite D call. Looked up from germline, CDR1 is SNHLY and CDR2 is FYNNEI. The CDR3 contains 15 residues. The DNA read from the CDR3 is TGTGCCAGCAGTGAAATGGTTAACGGGGATCAGCCC. Protein: CASSEMVNGDQP. The whole CDR3 sequence is CASSEMVNGDQPYTF.

Concerning this clone itself: The read terminates 3 residues ahead of where the CDR3 ends, so the germline J gene completes it. This chain links TRBV19 with TRBJ2-7; tentatively, D is TRBD2 (6 bases). The CDR3 covers 15 residues. Between the trimmed V and J ends, which lost 5 bases and 0 bases, there was a span of 14 bases. CDR1 is LNHDA and CDR2 is SQIVND in the germline V gene (reference sequence). The covered CDR3 bases are TGTGCCAGTAGTTTATCTAGCGTCGGCTCCTACGAG. Encoded protein: CASSLSSVGSYE. The CDR3, in full, reads CASSLSSVGSYEQYF.

To note about this clone: The read ends 3 residues before the CDR3 terminus; that terminus is restored from the germline J gene. The chain is built from TRBV7-9 and TRBJ1-2, with D tentatively TRBD1 (5 bases). The length of the CDR3 is 13 residues. Germline CDR1 and CDR2: SEHNR and FQNEAQ (reference sequence). The sequenced CDR3 bases are TGTGCCAGCAGTGGCGCGACAGCGGGCGAC. Translated: CASSGATAGD. The full CDR3 protein is CASSGATAGDYTF.

About this clone: The observed sequence ends 3 residues before the CDR3 terminus, with the missing tail filled in from the germline J gene. The genes are TRBV28 and TRBJ2-7; TRBD1 aligns across 7 bases. CDR1 is MDHEN, CDR2 SYDVKM, per germline. After removal of 8 bases from V and 2 bases from J, the junction contained 3 bases not matched to a gene. This CDR3 has 12 amino acids. Partial CDR3 DNA: TGTGCCAGCGGGGACAGACCCTACGAG. Encoded protein: CASGDRPYE. The full CDR3 protein reads CASGDRPYEQYF.